The text below deals with one T cell receptor beta chain. Its specific antigen is unknown. No base-level quality is on record; no much larger clone is a single base apart. The data belong to a study of blood T cell repertoires in COVID-19 (dated by TCRdb to the early 2020s). General notes on the study: Collaborator samples came from the United States, Italy and Spain and covered acute and convalescent phases of COVID-19. The prospective study material was composed of cDNA or gDNA derived from T cells, B-cell-depleted T cells, or PBMCs. The dataset comprised deeply sampled blood TCRbeta repertoires from subjects exposed to, actively infected with, or recovered from COVID-19. The repertoires were released in a freely available public database meant as a resource for research on the immune response to SARS-CoV-2. Samples came from the ongoing ImmuneRACE study (first 160 participants) plus 1,254 subjects from 6 global collaborators. Sample metadata almost always included a de-identified subject ID, COVID-19 status, age in years and sex. HLA class I and class II types, where available, came from metadata supplied by the sample provider rather than from assay-based typing. The full study reports these points: The quantity of clinical and demographic metadata differed by source and by participant and was supplied without curation.

Collaborating institutions collected whole blood in K2EDTA tubes following their own protocols. Collaborator samples were shipped for TCRbeta analysis as frozen whole blood, isolated PBMCs, or DNA extracted from either sample type. TCRbeta CDR3 regions were amplified from genomic DNA using the immunoSEQ Assay, a bias-controlled multiplex PCR. Per the authors' processing: The number of nucleated cells in each sample was estimated from the amplification of reference gene primers within the assay. To quantify the absolute abundance of each unique TCRbeta CDR3 rearrangement, sequence reads were collapsed and filtered. For each sample, productive Simpson clonality was calculated by taking the square root of Simpson's diversity index across productive rearrangements. TCRdb holds this immuneACCESS table with in-frame rearrangements only. Some clones are missing; in checked studies, unresolved V genes explain under half, and the rest has no known cause. Clonal size and the V and J genes are those of that table, whereas D and trimming came from the DNA. Within this sample are about 45,000 clones, with just under 85% of them counted one time only. The top ten constitute roughly 5.7% of the sample.

The CDR3 spans 17 residues, from the cysteine through the phenylalanine. Only the CDR3 region is kept as DNA, spanning 51 bases read in frame from base 1. The germline V gene sets CDR1 to KGHDR and CDR2 to SFDVKD. Trimming accounts for 3 bases at V and 1 base at J, while the number of junction bases matched to no gene is 11. This TCR derives from a man aged 45-65 years with active COVID-19. Material for sequencing was peripheral blood. The chain is made from TRBV24-1 and TRBJ2-7; 7 central bases correspond to TRBD1. The DNA reads as follows: TGTGCCACCAGTGATAAACCGGGACAGAGGGGATCCTACGAGCAGTACTTC. The resulting protein is CATSDKPGQRGSYEQYF.